This is a list of T cell receptor beta chains from one sample in a study of radiation and T cells in renal cell carcinoma. The repertoire was sequenced with immunoSEQ multiplex PCR; TCRdb's copy has only in-frame clones and lacks some. Of over 60,000 clones listed, 75% to 90% are singletons. The specimen was blood, collected from a patient whose treatment included radiotherapy and nephrectomy. Receptors originate from a woman aged 55 to 70 with renal cell carcinoma. CDR3s include the opening cysteine and the closing phenylalanine or tryptophan. Each record gives: clone size, V gene, D gene, CDR3 length, J gene, CDR3 protein, CDR3 DNA. A D gene is named only where the DNA matches it firmly. Not every row has a clone size; where given, it reads once, few, many or a size class.

>-|TRBV7-9|TRBD1|15|TRBJ1-2
CASSVDRGSNYGYTF
TGTGCCAGCAGCGTTGACAGGGGATCGAACTATGGCTACACCTTC
>-|TRBV2|-|16|TRBJ2-5
CASSEAGAGKQETQYF
TGTGCCAGCAGTGAAGCCGGGGCAGGAAAACAAGAGACCCAGTACTTC
>-|TRBV2|TRBD1|16|TRBJ2-2
CASSVKSGTGNGELFF
TGTGCCAGCAGTGTAAAGTCCGGGACAGGGAACGGGGAGCTGTTTTTT
>once|TRBV9|TRBD1|14|TRBJ1-2
CASSEGTGGGGYTF
TGTGCCAGCAGCGAGGGGACAGGGGGCGGTGGCTACACCTTC
>-|TRBV6-1|TRBD2|15|TRBJ2-1
CASRTVAGPYNEQFF
TGTGCCAGCAGAACGGTAGCGGGGCCTTACAATGAGCAGTTCTTC
>-|TRBV6-6|-|14|TRBJ1-4
CASSYSFTNEKLFF
TGTGCCAGCAGTTACTCCTTTACTAATGAAAAACTGTTTTTT
>-|TRBV18|TRBD1|15|TRBJ1-6
CASSRDRGRGSPLHF
TGTGCCAGCTCACGGGACAGGGGGAGAGGTTCACCCCTCCACTTT
>-|TRBV19|TRBD1|14|TRBJ1-2
CASSQGVPGYGYTF
TGTGCCAGTAGTCAGGGGGTACCTGGCTATGGCTACACCTTC
>-|TRBV7-3|TRBD1|15|TRBJ2-3
CASSRQGGFSDTQYF
TGTGCCAGCAGCAGGCAAGGGGGCTTCTCAGATACGCAGTATTTT
>-|TRBV7-2|TRBD2|16|TRBJ2-3
CASSDNGGRKLYTQYF
TGTGCCAGCAGCGATAATGGCGGGAGGAAATTGTATACGCAGTATTTT
>-|TRBV6-5|TRBD1|16|TRBJ1-2
CASSYAKFRQGGDYTF
TGTGCCAGCAGTTACGCTAAATTCAGACAGGGGGGAGACTACACCTTC
>-|TRBV7-2|-|12|TRBJ2-3
CASSPTGDTQYF
TGTGCCAGCAGCCCAACGGGAGATACGCAGTATTTT
>-|TRBV6-1|TRBD1|13|TRBJ2-7
CASSMDRAYEQYF
TGTGCCAGCAGTATGGACAGGGCCTACGAGCAGTACTTC
>few|TRBV7-9|-|13|TRBJ2-7
CASNQSPGYEQYF
TGTGCCAGCAACCAGTCCCCCGGCTACGAGCAGTACTTC
>-|TRBV6-5|-|14|TRBJ1-6
CASGSFAYNSPLHF
TGTGCCAGCGGTAGCTTTGCCTATAATTCACCCCTCCACTTT
>-|TRBV6-1|TRBD1|14|TRBJ1-2
CASGGGQGGYGYTF
TGTGCCAGCGGGGGGGGACAGGGAGGCTATGGCTACACCTTC
>-|TRBV4-3|-|14|TRBJ1-1
CASSQDHMNTEAFF
TGCGCCAGCAGCCAGGATCACATGAACACTGAAGCTTTCTTT
>-|TRBV28|-|13|TRBJ1-2
CASSFHINYGYTF
TGTGCCAGCAGTTTTCACATTAACTATGGCTACACCTTC
>-|TRBV15|-|14|TRBJ2-1
CATSRDPAYNEQFF
TGTGCCACCAGCAGAGATCCTGCCTACAATGAGCAGTTCTTC
>-|TRBV6-5|-|12|TRBJ2-7
CASSESSYEQYF
TGTGCCAGCAGTGAAAGCTCCTACGAGCAGTACTTC
>-|TRBV7-6|-|16|TRBJ2-3
CASNPPPFGLTDTQYF
TGTGCCAGCAATCCGCCACCTTTTGGACTCACAGATACGCAGTATTTT
>-|TRBV5-5|-|16|TRBJ1-6
CASSVTGGGYNSPLHF
TGTGCCAGCAGCGTGACAGGAGGGGGATATAATTCACCCCTCCACTTT
>-|TRBV6-1|-|14|TRBJ1-2
CASSELPWGSGYTF
TGTGCCAGCAGTGAACTGCCCTGGGGGTCTGGCTACACCTTC
>-|TRBV28|-|11|TRBJ2-7
CASSLRDEQYF
TGTGCCAGCAGTTTGCGAGACGAGCAGTACTTC
>-|TRBV10-1|-|14|TRBJ2-1
CASSGLPQFDEQFF
TGCGCCAGCAGCGGACTGCCCCAGTTCGATGAGCAGTTCTTC
>-|TRBV19|-|13|TRBJ1-2
CASSIEESRGYTF
TGTGCCAGTAGTATCGAAGAATCCAGGGGCTACACCTTC
>-|TRBV9|TRBD1|15|TRBJ1-2
CASSVRDRETSGYTF
TGTGCCAGCAGCGTAAGGGACAGGGAAACGAGTGGCTACACCTTC
>-|TRBV18|TRBD2|18|TRBJ2-1
CASSPILAMGGTYNEQFF
TGTGCCAGCTCACCGATACTAGCGATGGGGGGTACCTACAATGAGCAGTTCTTC